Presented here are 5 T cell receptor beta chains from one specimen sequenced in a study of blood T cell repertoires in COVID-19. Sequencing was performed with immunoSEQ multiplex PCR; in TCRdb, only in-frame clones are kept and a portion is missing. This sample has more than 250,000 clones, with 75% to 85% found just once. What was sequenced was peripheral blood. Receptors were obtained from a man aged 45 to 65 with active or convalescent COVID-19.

Written as DNA, the CDR3 is TGTGCCAGCAGCGTAGGACCTAGCGGGGGTAACTACGAGCAGTACTTC. As protein: CASSVGPSGGNYEQYF. The genes are TRBV9 and TRBJ2-7; TRBD2 aligns across 10 bases. Germline V gene sequence: CDR1 SGDLS, CDR2 YYNGEE. Trimming cost V 0 bases and J 3 bases; bases outside gene matches: 6. The CDR3 loop spans 16 amino acids.

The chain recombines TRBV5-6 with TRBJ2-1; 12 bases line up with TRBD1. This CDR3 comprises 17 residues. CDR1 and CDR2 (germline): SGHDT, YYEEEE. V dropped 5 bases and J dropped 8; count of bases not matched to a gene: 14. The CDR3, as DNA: TGTGCCAGCAGGGCGAGGGACAGGGGGCTTGTTGGCGATGAGCAGTTCTTC. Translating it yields CASRARDRGLVGDEQFF. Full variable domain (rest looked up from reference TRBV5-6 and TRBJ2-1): DAGVTQSPTHLIKTRGQQVTLRCSPKSGHDTVSWYQQALGQGPQFIFQYYEEEERQRGNFPDRFSGHQFPNYSSELNVNALLLGDSALYLCASRARDRGLVGDEQFFGPGTRLTVL.

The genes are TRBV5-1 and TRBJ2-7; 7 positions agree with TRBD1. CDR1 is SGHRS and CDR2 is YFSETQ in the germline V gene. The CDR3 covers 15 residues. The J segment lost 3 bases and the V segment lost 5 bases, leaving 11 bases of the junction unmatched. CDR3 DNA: TGCGCCAGCAGATACCGGACAGGTGAAAACTACGAGCAGTACTTC. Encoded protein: CASRYRTGENYEQYF.

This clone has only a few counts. For the CDR3, the DNA is TGTGCCAGCAGTCGCCGTTGGCAGGGGAGAAATTCACCCCTCCACTTT. Protein product: CASSRRWQGRNSPLHF. V gene TRBV7-9 combines with J gene TRBJ1-6; D perhaps matches TRBD1 (6 bases). In germline, CDR1 is SEHNR, CDR2 FQNEAQ (reference sequence). There are 16 residues in the CDR3. V was cut by 6 bases and J by 7 bases, with 19 bases left in between.

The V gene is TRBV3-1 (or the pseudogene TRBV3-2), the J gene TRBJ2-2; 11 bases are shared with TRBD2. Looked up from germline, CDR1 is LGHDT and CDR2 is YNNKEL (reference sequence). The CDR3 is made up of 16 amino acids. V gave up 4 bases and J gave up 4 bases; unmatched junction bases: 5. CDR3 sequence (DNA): TGTGCCAGCAGCCTGCTAGCGGGAGGCGGCACCGGGGAGCTGTTTTTT. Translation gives CASSLLAGGGTGELFF.